This T cell receptor (beta chain) is from a study of T cell clonality in common variable immunodeficiency. This CDR3 contains 16 residues. Trimming cost V 0 bases and J 7 bases, with 15 bases left between them. Germline values: CDR1 LGHNA, CDR2 YNFKEQ. Many counts were recorded for this clone. Read coverage stops 3 residues before the CDR3 terminus; the germline J gene supplies the remainder. Assay: immunoSEQ multiplex PCR; the TCRdb copy retains only in-frame clones and omits some. The sample contains 40,000 to 45,000 clones, none occurring once; 10% lies in the top ten. The chain recombines TRBV4-2 with TRBJ1-4, with D maybe TRBD1 (6 bases). Sequencing was done on a sample of peripheral blood mononuclear cells. This receptor was obtained from a person aged 18-70 years in good health. The DNA read from the CDR3 is TGTGCCAGCAGCCAAGATTGGGGGCTAGGGGGTGAAAAA. Translated, it gives CASSQDWGLGGEK. The entire CDR3 sequence reads CASSQDWGLGGEKLFF.